The clone carrying this T cell receptor beta chain was detected ten times or more. What it binds is unknown. In germline, CDR1 is SGHAT, CDR2 FQNNGV. Trimming cost V 5 bases and J 9 bases, with 14 bases left between them. This CDR3 comprises 12 residues. Amplification of TCR beta CDR3 regions used RNA as the template. An initial round of RT-PCR targeting the TCR CDR3 relied on the HTBI primer set. Using its own MiXCR run on the multiplex PCR reads, TCRdb lists one record per CDR3 protein. The data contain under 250,000 distinct CDR3 sequences, about 25% of them singletons. Uncontrolled infection, other autoimmune disease, pregnancy or lactation barred patients from enrollment. The authors took PBMCs from 7.5 to 10 ml fresh peripheral blood. The sample originates from a study of T cells in Graves' hyperthyroidism and ophthalmopathy. Study-level findings and limits: Appearing also in blood were most of the thyroid clonotypes expanded above 0.001.

The chain uses TRBV11-2 and TRBJ2-7; no clear D. The receptor comes from a middle-aged woman with Graves' ophthalmopathy. What was sequenced was blood. The CDR3 DNA is TGTGCCAGCAGCATTCAAGGGAAGACGCAGTACTTC. Translation gives CASSIQGKTQYF. Together with reference TRBV11-2 and TRBJ2-7, the CDR3 gives the full variable domain: EAGVAQSPRYKIIEKRQSVAFWCNPISGHATLYWYQQILGQGPKLLIQFQNNGVVDDSQLPKDRFSAERLKGVDSTLKIQPAKLEDSAVYLCASSIQGKTQYFGPGTRLTVT.